This is a list of T cell receptor beta chains from one sample in a study of T-cell reconstitution after alpha-beta-depleted transplantation in children. TCRdb called the PCR reads again in MiXCR, with one record for every CDR3 protein. The table includes about 1,000,000 distinct CDR3 sequences, about 29% detected once. The sequenced sample was PBMCs, mostly from graft donor cells, obtained 360 days after TCRalphabeta/CD19-depleted stem cell transplant. All receptors derive from a boy younger than two who had a stem cell transplant for SCID, so the T cells may come from the graft donor. Each CDR3 is given with its conserved first and last residue. A D gene is named only where the DNA matches it firmly.

d_call | j_call | v_call | cdr3_aa
TRBD2 | TRBJ2-7 | TRBV12-3/TRBV12-4 | CASSLVGLAAYEQYF
NA | TRBJ2-7 | TRBV7-2 | CASSLHGVRIGEQYF
NA | TRBJ2-5 | TRBV6-1 | CASKGRRETQYF
NA | TRBJ1-5 | TRBV20-1 | CSAQLIRDHGRHSNQPQHF
TRBD1 | TRBJ2-2 | TRBV29-1 | CSVFWTGSPGELFF
TRBD1 | TRBJ1-1 | TRBV28 | CASSFHGTDRTEAFF
NA | TRBJ2-7 | TRBV15 | CATSRGGTAIYEQYF
TRBD1 | TRBJ2-7 | TRBV7-2 | CASSLGQGATRRQYF
TRBD1 | TRBJ2-4 | TRBV12-3/TRBV12-4 | CASSLVLGQGASHGDIQYF
NA | TRBJ2-7 | TRBV5-1 | CASSLVAPYEQYF
NA | TRBJ2-5 | TRBV20-1 | CSARGTLQETQYF
NA | TRBJ2-3 | TRBV7-3 | CASSLITRDTQYF
TRBD1 | TRBJ2-7 | TRBV7-9 | CASSLKGQGAYEQYF
TRBD2 | TRBJ2-1 | TRBV5-5 | CASSLTSGGAGFYEQFF
TRBD1 | TRBJ2-3 | TRBV11-2 | CASSLIRGRTPDTQYF
TRBD1 | TRBJ2-7 | TRBV5-1 | CASSFRGTGEYEQYF
NA | TRBJ2-1 | TRBV28 | CASIPYHPRGKGNEQFF